One and the same sample provided the 29 T cell receptor beta chains below, sequenced in a study of CDR3 diversity in severe acne. TCRdb recomputed calls from the PCR reads with MiXCR, one row per CDR3 protein. The sample yields under 95,000 distinct CDR3 sequences, about 48% seen once. Sequenced material: blood. These receptors originate from a male donor in good health, serving as a control.

V usage is TRBV19 and J usage is TRBJ2-5; 11 nucleotides match TRBD1. V gave up 4 bases and J gave up 5 bases; unmatched junction bases: 6. The CDR3 is made up of 15 amino acids. From germline, CDR1 is LNHDA and CDR2 SQIVND (reference sequence). CDR3 sequence (DNA): TGTGCCAGTAGTAGCGGGACAGGGGGTTTTGAGACCCAGTACTTC. As protein: CASSSGTGGFETQYF.

The chain combines TRBV6-5 with TRBJ2-7, with 8 bases identical to TRBD2. Germline CDR1 is MNHEY and CDR2 is SVGAGI. The CDR3 loop spans 13 amino acids. Trimming removed 6 bases from V and 3 bases from J; junction bases left unmatched: 4. CDR3 coding DNA: TGTGCCAGCAGGGGAGCGGGAGACTACGAGCAGTACTTC. This gives the protein CASRGAGDYEQYF.

In this sample, this clonotype turned up once. The chain is built from TRBV29-1 and TRBJ1-2; possibly TRBD1 for D (5 bases). Germline CDR1 and CDR2: SQVTM and ANQGSEA. The ends were cut back, 4 bases at V and 5 bases at J, with 17 bases in the middle. The CDR3 is 14 amino acids. CDR3 DNA: TGCAGCGTTGCGCCGGGGGGATCGGGGTATGGCTACACCTTC. Translated, it gives CSVAPGGSGYGYTF.

The count of this clonotype is one. The junction does not match germline at one end; this may be a read error. The V gene is TRBV18, the J gene TRBJ2-3, with D unresolved. Per the germline V gene, CDR1 is KGHSH and CDR2 is LQKENI. CDR3 length: 13 amino acids. The CDR3 here is CASSLSPTDTRYF. The CDR3 nucleotides read TGTGCCAGCTCACTCTCACCCACAGATACGCGGTATTTT.

This chain connects TRBV7-9 to TRBJ1-1; possibly TRBD1 for D (5 bases). The CDR3 is made up of 14 amino acids. Per germline, CDR1 SEHNR and CDR2 FQNEAQ (reference sequence). Trimming shortened V by 6 bases and J by 1 base, and 12 bases separated the two germline ends. The CDR3 spells CASRPGRPNTEAFF. The DNA for the CDR3 is TGTGCCAGCAGGCCGGGACGGCCGAACACTGAAGCTTTCTTT.

By share, this clonotype counts as medium-sized. The V gene is TRBV20-1, the J gene TRBJ1-1, with a possible D match to TRBD1 (5 bases). Per the germline V gene, CDR1 is DFQATT and CDR2 is SNEGSKA (reference sequence). V was shortened by 5 bases and J by 4 bases, with 17 bases between the two germline ends. The CDR3 consists of 14 residues. The CDR3 DNA is TGCAGTGCTCCCCCCGGGAACGGGGGCACTGAAGCTTTCTTT. Translated, it gives CSAPPGNGGTEAFF.

This clonotype appeared a few times. The gene calls are TRBV29-1 and TRBJ2-5; 8 bases agree with TRBD1. The CDR3 length is 13 residues. Germline values: CDR1 SQVTM, CDR2 ANQGSEA. V shed 7 bases and J 6 bases; nucleotides not matched to a gene: 10. The CDR3, as DNA: TGCAGCGCCCTCGGACAGGGACTTCAGACCCAGTACTTC. Protein sequence: CSALGQGLQTQYF. Supplemented by reference TRBV29-1 and TRBJ2-5, the full variable domain reads SAVISQKPSRDICQRGTSLTIQCQVDSQVTMMFWYRQQPGQSLTLIATANQGSEATYESGFVIDKFPISRPNLTFSTLTVSNMSPEDSSIYLCSALGQGLQTQYFGPGTRLLVL.

The CDR3, as DNA: TGTGCCAGCGCCTTTACGGGGGCTAGTCGAAACACCATATATTTT. Translation: CASAFTGASRNTIYF. The chain employs TRBV7-9 and TRBJ1-3; maybe TRBD1 (6 bases). The V end was cut by 8 bases, the J end by 5 bases, with 19 bases between. The CDR3 extends over 15 amino acids. The germline V gene has CDR1 SEHNR and CDR2 FQNEAQ (reference sequence).

The table lists this clonotype with many counts. V and J are TRBV5-1 and TRBJ2-5, with D possibly called TRBD1 or TRBD2 (5 bases each). Deletions cut 0 bases from V and 11 bases from J, with 11 bases between. Germline lookup yields CDR1 SGHRS and CDR2 YFSETQ. The CDR3 is 12 residues long. The CDR3 sequence is CASSLAGARQYF. The CDR3 DNA reads TGCGCCAGCAGCTTGGCCGGGGCTAGGCAGTACTTC. Filled out from reference TRBV5-1 and TRBJ2-5, the complete variable domain reads KAGVTQTPRYLIKTRGQQVTLSCSPISGHRSVSWYQQTPGQGLQFLFEYFSETQRNKGNFPGRFSGRQFSNSRSEMNVSTLELGDSALYLCASSLAGARQYFGPGTRLLVL.

This chain uses TRBV5-5 with TRBJ2-7, with D uncertain. Trimming took 4 bases from V and 0 from J, leaving 11 bases between them. Per germline, CDR1 SGHKS and CDR2 YYEKEE (reference sequence). The CDR3 length is 14 residues. CDR3 protein: CASSPQSSSYEQYF. CDR3 nucleotides: TGTGCCAGCAGCCCCCAAAGCAGCTCCTACGAGCAGTACTTC.

The chain combines TRBV2 with TRBJ1-1; D is possibly TRBD1 (5 bases). With 8 bases removed from V and 4 bases from J, the gap between germline ends came to 20 bases. Germline assignment: CDR1 SNHLY and CDR2 FYNNEI. The CDR3 is made up of 15 amino acids. This CDR3 is CASSPYYRGGTEAFF. The CDR3 region has the DNA TGTGCCAGCTCACCATATTATCGGGGGGGCACTGAAGCTTTCTTT. The variable domain in full, with the rest retrieved from reference TRBV2 and TRBJ1-1, is EPEVTQTPSHQVTQMGQEVILRCVPISNHLYFYWYRQILGQKVEFLVSFYNNEISEKSEIFDDQFSVERPDGSNFTLKIRSTKLEDSAMYFCASSPYYRGGTEAFFGQGTRLTVV.

The sample holds many counts of this clonotype. The chain uses TRBV3-1 and TRBJ1-6, with a tentative D call TRBD1 (6 bases). This CDR3 region has 15 residues. Germline V gives CDR1 LGHDT, CDR2 YNNKEL (reference sequence). The germline V and J ends were trimmed by 5 bases and 8 bases, with 16 bases remaining between them. CDR3 residues: CASSKGGYRDSPLHF. The CDR3 DNA reads as TGTGCCAGCAGCAAGGGGGGCTATCGGGATTCACCCCTCCACTTT.

This clonotype was observed many times. The chain couples TRBV5-1 to TRBJ1-6; tentative D call: TRBD1 (5 bases). Germline CDR1 SGHRS, CDR2 YFSETQ. The CDR3 totals 16 residues. Trimming stripped 4 bases from V and 11 bases from J, with 22 bases between. CDR3 in amino acids: CASSPRDGALGAPLHF. CDR3 nucleotide sequence: TGCGCCAGCAGCCCCCGGGACGGGGCCCTCGGAGCACCCCTCCACTTT.

About this clonotype itself: A junction boundary mismatches the germline segment, possibly from a read error. The chain carries TRBV10-3 and TRBJ1-6, with D perhaps TRBD1 (5 bases). This CDR3 spans 16 amino acids. Germline V CDR1 and CDR2: ENHRY, SYGVKD. As DNA, the CDR3 is TGCGCAATCAGTGAGTCTTCTCAGGGCGGTAATTCACCCCTCCGCTTT. Encoded protein: CAISESSQGGNSPLRF.

This clonotype showed up just a few times. J is TRBJ1-1 and V is TRBV7-6, with D possibly TRBD1 on 6 matching bases. Trimming removed 4 bases at V and 0 bases at J, with 15 bases between. Germline V CDR1 and CDR2: SGHVS, FNYEAQ. This CDR3 comprises 16 residues. CDR3 nucleotide sequence: TGTGCCAGCAGCTCTCAACCCGGGACACTGAACACTGAAGCTTTCTTT. Encoded protein: CASSSQPGTLNTEAFF.

This clonotype has a count of ten or more. The rearrangement uses TRBV6-2 or TRBV6-3 and TRBJ2-2; no clear D. The V end lost 5 bases, the J end lost 4 bases, and 2 bases lay between the germline ends. This CDR3 has 11 residues. Germline V gene lookup returns CDR1 MNHEY and CDR2 SVGEGT. The chain's CDR3 is CASSLTGELFF. For the CDR3, the DNA is TGTGCCAGCAGTCTCACCGGGGAGCTGTTTTTT.

The chain combines TRBV7-2 with TRBJ2-7, with 7 bases aligning to TRBD1. With 7 bases clipped from V and 7 bases from J, the junction kept 16 bases outside the gene matches. This CDR3 is built from 15 residues. Germline CDR1 is SGHTA and CDR2 is FQGNSA. This CDR3 is CASTQPLTGHKEQYF. CDR3 DNA: TGTGCCAGCACCCAACCATTGACAGGGCATAAAGAGCAGTACTTC.

The V call is TRBV25-1, the J call TRBJ1-2; no definite D call. Germline lookup yields CDR1 MGHDK and CDR2 SYGVNS. This CDR3 region has 11 residues. V lost 5 bases, J lost 5 bases, and 6 bases lay in between. The CDR3: CASSSVYGYTF. DNA of the CDR3: TGTGCCAGCAGTTCAGTATATGGCTACACCTTC.

This clonotype has just a few counts. The V gene is TRBV5-1, the J gene TRBJ1-2, with D possibly being TRBD1 (5 bases). V was pared by 4 bases and J by 2 bases, with 9 bases between. Germline-derived CDR1 and CDR2 are SGHRS and YFSETQ. The CDR3 runs to 13 residues. The CDR3 protein is CASSEQDNYGYTF. The DNA of the CDR3 is TGCGCCAGCAGCGAACAGGACAACTATGGCTACACCTTC.

The chain combines TRBV5-4 with TRBJ2-7; weak D call: TRBD1 (5 bases). This CDR3 has 14 amino acids. Germline CDR1 is SGHNT and CDR2 is YYREEE (reference sequence). V lost 2 bases, J lost 3 bases, and 12 bases lay in between. The CDR3 DNA is TGTGCCAGCAGCTTAGAAGGGGTGCACTACGAGCAGTACTTC. It is translated as CASSLEGVHYEQYF.

This clonotype came up many times. The chain couples TRBV29-1 to TRBJ2-7; TRBD2 is a possible D gene (5 bases). The germline V gene encodes CDR1 SQVTM and CDR2 ANQGSEA. V was trimmed by 4 bases and J by 2 bases, leaving 6 bases between them. The CDR3 has 11 residues. This CDR3 reads CSVVGTYEQYF. The CDR3 DNA sequence: TGCAGCGTTGTCGGGACCTACGAGCAGTACTTC.

This chain connects TRBV7-2 to TRBJ1-5, with D unclear. The V end lost 4 bases, the J end lost 0 bases, and 16 bases lay between the germline ends. CDR1 is SGHTA, CDR2 FQGNSA, per germline. The CDR3 is 17 residues long. The CDR3, as DNA: TGTGCCAGCAGCTCGCCTGGTTCTACGGATAGCAATCAGCCCCAGCATTTT. Protein: CASSSPGSTDSNQPQHF.

This chain joins TRBV7-2 and TRBJ1-4; TRBD1 agrees at 9 bases. Germline-derived CDR1 and CDR2 are SGHTA and FQGNSA. Trimming removed 3 bases from V and 8 bases from J; junction bases left unmatched: 7. The CDR3 covers 15 residues. As DNA, the CDR3 is TGTGCCAGCAGCTTTGGGGACAGGGTGTTAGAAAAACTGTTTTTT. Its protein product is CASSFGDRVLEKLFF.

The chain is built from TRBV10-3 and TRBJ2-1, with TRBD2 as a possible D gene (5 bases). The CDR3 covers 15 residues. The V and J ends lost 6 bases and 0 bases respectively, with 12 bases between them. Germline assignment: CDR1 ENHRY and CDR2 SYGVKD. The CDR3 loop reads CAISAGESSYNEQFF. CDR3 bases: TGTGCCATCAGCGCCGGGGAAAGCTCCTACAATGAGCAGTTCTTC.

The gene calls are TRBV6-5 and TRBJ1-2; D ambiguous. Trimming pared 2 bases from V and 5 bases from J, leaving 9 bases between. CDR1 is MNHEY, CDR2 SVGAGI, per germline. CDR3 length equals 13 residues. CDR3 amino acids: CASSYRAEYGYTF. The CDR3 nucleotides are TGTGCCAGCAGTTACAGAGCCGAGTATGGCTACACCTTC.

This clonotype has at least ten counts. The gene calls are TRBV7-3 and TRBJ2-3, with unresolved D. The V gene's germline CDR1 is SGHTA and CDR2 FQGTGA. The length of the CDR3 is 12 residues. V was clipped by 5 bases and J by 7 bases, with 10 bases between them. CDR3 DNA sequence: TGTGCCAGCAGCAGAGACACCTATACGCAGTATTTT. It codes for CASSRDTYTQYF.

V gene TRBV7-6 combines with J gene TRBJ2-1; perhaps D is TRBD1 or TRBD2 (7 bases each). CDR3 length equals 22 residues. Germline lookup yields CDR1 SGHVS and CDR2 FNYEAQ. Trimming stripped 5 bases from V and 2 bases from J, with 34 bases between. The CDR3 bases are TGTGCCAGCAGCCCCTTCCCCCCCAGGGGGGGAGGCGTCGGGGGACCCTACAATGAGCAGTTCTTC. It specifies CASSPFPPRGGGVGGPYNEQFF.

This clonotype was counted only a few times. This CDR3 reads CASSPGLAGGPYEQYF. The CDR3 region has the DNA TGTGCCAGCTCCCCGGGACTAGCGGGGGGCCCCTACGAGCAGTACTTC. The rearrangement links TRBV25-1 to TRBJ2-7; 15 bases fit TRBD2. This CDR3 is 16 amino acids long. V was pared by 8 bases and J by 2 bases, with 7 bases of the junction left unmatched. Per the germline V gene, CDR1 is MGHDK and CDR2 is SYGVNS.

This clonotype was seen just once. The chain joins TRBV5-1 to TRBJ2-5, with TRBD2 matching over 9 bases. Germline CDR1 SGHRS, CDR2 YFSETQ. This CDR3 is 15 amino acids long. V shed 4 bases and J 1 base; nucleotides not matched to a gene: 5. In DNA form, the CDR3 reads TGCGCCAGCAGCGACTCTAGCGGGACCCAAGAGACCCAGTACTTC. Its translation: CASSDSSGTQETQYF.